This TCR beta chain was captured in a study of blood T cell repertoires in COVID-19. Profiled with immunoSEQ multiplex PCR; TCRdb holds only in-frame clones, not every one. The table has 250,000 to 350,000 clones, about 89% seen once; the top ten hold approximately 13%. Trimming cost V 6 bases and J 9 bases; bases outside gene matches: 9. CDR1 is MNHEY, CDR2 SVGAGI, per germline. The CDR3 runs 14 residues. This receptor was obtained from a woman aged 55-69 years with acute or convalescent COVID-19. The sample was peripheral blood. The J gene is TRBJ2-1, the V gene TRBV6-5; 9 nucleotides match TRBD1. For the CDR3, the DNA is TGTGCCAGCAGACCGGGACAGGGTGTAGGTGAGCAGTTCTTC. Translating it yields CASRPGQGVGEQFF.